This T cell receptor beta chain was sequenced in a study of siplizumab effects on memory and regulatory T cells. Repertoires were generated with immunoSEQ multiplex PCR, while TCRdb's copy carries only in-frame clones and drops some. The table shows some 100,000 clones, with 94% occurring only once. Germline loops: CDR1 ENHRY, CDR2 SYGVKD. Trimming removed 3 bases from V and 4 bases from J, with 3 bases in between. The CDR3 runs to 11 residues. The sample comprised Tregs sorted from blood. The genes are TRBV10-3 and TRBJ2-5; no definite D call. This TCR came from a human donor in good health. The CDR3 DNA follows: TGTGCCATCAGTGATCGAGAGACCCAGTACTTC. Translation gives CAISDRETQYF.